The next 16 T cell receptor beta chains were all read from a single sample in a study of T cells after yellow fever vaccination. TCRdb reprocessed the 5' RACE reads via MiXCR and lists one record per CDR3 protein. Of under 550,000 distinct CDR3 sequences listed, 21% are singletons. The sequences come from PBMCs, collected more than 20 days after the first yellow fever vaccination. The receptors shown here come from a young man who received the YFV17D yellow fever vaccine.

This clonotype occurred a few times. The chain couples TRBV12-3 or TRBV12-4 to TRBJ2-5; 8 positions agree with TRBD1. The CDR3 length is 15 residues. Losses at the gene ends were 6 bases for V and 3 bases for J; bases not matched to a gene: 9. In DNA form, the CDR3 reads TGTGCCAGCAGCTTTGGACAGGGAGTCAAAGAGACCCAGTACTTC. Amino acid sequence: CASSFGQGVKETQYF.

This clonotype has more than one count but fewer than ten. The rearrangement uses TRBV13 and TRBJ2-2; unclear D gene. The V end was cut by 5 bases, the J end by 1 base, with 11 bases between. The CDR3 has 15 amino acids. Per germline, CDR1 PRHDT and CDR2 FYEKMQ (reference sequence). The CDR3 coding sequence is TGTGCCAGCAGCGGCCCACTTTTGAACACCGGGGAGCTGTTTTTT. This gives the protein CASSGPLLNTGELFF.

This rearrangement joins TRBV12-3 or TRBV12-4 to TRBJ2-3; the D is unclear. The CDR3 runs 15 residues. V shed 4 bases and J shed 6 bases, with 17 bases lying between them. The CDR3 sequence: CASSSYRPSGDTQYF. CDR3 bases: TGTGCCAGCAGTTCTTACCGGCCGAGTGGGGATACGCAGTATTTT.

Ten or more counts support this clonotype. The CDR3 protein is CASSPRDEQFF. In DNA form, the CDR3 reads TGTGCCAGCAGTCCCCGCGATGAGCAGTTCTTC. The rearrangement joins TRBV6-6 to TRBJ2-1; the D is unclear. CDR1 MNHNY and CDR2 SVGAGI come from the germline V gene (reference sequence). With 5 bases removed from V and 8 bases from J, the gap between germline ends came to 7 bases. The CDR3 length is 11 residues.

J is TRBJ1-2 and V is TRBV12-3 or TRBV12-4; 12 nucleotides align to TRBD1. The trim removed 2 bases at V and 5 bases at J, leaving 6 bases unmatched. This CDR3 comprises 16 residues. In DNA form, the CDR3 reads TGTGCCAGCAGTTTAAGGGGACAGGGGGCTTTATATGGCTACACCTTC. Protein product: CASSLRGQGALYGYTF.

This clonotype was picked up a small number of times. This chain joins TRBV20-1 and TRBJ1-5; 7 bases map to TRBD1. In germline, CDR1 is DFQATT, CDR2 SNEGSKA (reference sequence). Trimming removed 5 bases from V and 3 bases from J; junction bases left unmatched: 10. This CDR3 has 15 amino acids. DNA of the CDR3: TGCAGTGCTGGACACAGGGGTCCCTCCAATCAGCCCCAGCATTTT. Protein: CSAGHRGPSNQPQHF.

The V and J genes are TRBV5-1 and TRBJ2-1; D may be TRBD1 (5 bases). CDR1 is SGHRS, CDR2 YFSETQ, per germline. V gave up 0 bases and J gave up 8 bases, with 18 bases separating them. The CDR3 covers 16 residues. CDR3 amino acids: CASSLAQGDFSYEQFF. The DNA of the CDR3 is TGCGCCAGCAGCTTGGCGCAGGGTGATTTTTCTTATGAGCAGTTCTTC.

This clonotype was seen a few times. V gene TRBV10-3 combines with J gene TRBJ2-3; 7 nucleotides line up with TRBD2. The germline V gene encodes CDR1 ENHRY and CDR2 SYGVKD. With V trimmed by 7 bases and J by 4 bases, 20 bases remained unmatched. The length of the CDR3 is 18 residues. CDR3 sequence (DNA): TGTGCCATCACCAAGTCCAGCGGGGTCTATCCCACGGCAGATACGCAGTATTTT. It translates to CAITKSSGVYPTADTQYF.

This clonotype was detected only a few times. For the CDR3, the DNA is TGTGCCAGCAGTAGCGACGGGGCTCCTGCAGAAAAACTGTTTTTT. Its translation: CASSSDGAPAEKLFF. This chain uses TRBV6-1 with TRBJ1-4, with D maybe TRBD1 (5 bases). Trimming took 5 bases from V and 8 from J, leaving 18 bases between them. Germline V gene lookup returns CDR1 MNHNS and CDR2 SASEGT. There are 15 residues in the CDR3.

V and J are TRBV4-1 and TRBJ1-1, with D hard to call. The CDR3 runs to 13 residues. The germline CDR1 and CDR2 sequences are MGHRA and YSYEKL. V was trimmed by 3 bases and J by 5 bases, leaving 10 bases between them. The CDR3 DNA follows: TGCGCCAGCAGCCACAGGATTCGGACTGAAGCTTTCTTT. This encodes CASSHRIRTEAFF.

This clonotype was observed at least ten times. The V gene is TRBV5-1, the J gene TRBJ2-5, with 13 bases matching TRBD2. Unmatched junction bases numbered 11, after V lost 4 bases and J lost 5 bases. Germline V lookup: CDR1 SGHRS, CDR2 YFSETQ. This CDR3 region has 17 residues. The CDR3 here is CASSPGLAGAFGETQYF. As DNA, the CDR3 is TGCGCCAGCAGCCCAGGACTAGCGGGGGCCTTCGGGGAGACCCAGTACTTC.

This clonotype was detected only a few times. The chain carries TRBV20-1 and TRBJ2-5; tentative D call: TRBD2 (6 bases). CDR1 and CDR2 (germline): DFQATT, SNEGSKA (reference sequence). With 5 bases removed from V and 1 base from J, the gap between germline ends came to 17 bases. CDR3 size: 15 residues. The CDR3 spells CSAWDFMTLQETQYF. In nucleotides, the CDR3 is TGCAGTGCTTGGGACTTCATGACGCTCCAAGAGACCCAGTACTTC.

The chain combines TRBV3-1 with TRBJ2-1; TRBD2 might be the D (6 bases). Germline V lookup: CDR1 LGHDT, CDR2 YNNKEL (reference sequence). Trimming cost V 0 bases and J 4 bases, with 16 bases left between them. The CDR3 runs to 17 residues. In nucleotides, the CDR3 is TGTGCCAGCAGCCAAGAAAACTTCGGGGGAGATTACAATGAGCAGTTCTTC. The encoded protein is CASSQENFGGDYNEQFF.

This clonotype has just a few counts. The chain employs TRBV5-1 and TRBJ2-2; 7 bases are shared with TRBD1. The junction had 13 bases not matched to a gene; V was cut back by 5 bases and J by 6 bases. CDR1 and CDR2 (germline): SGHRS, YFSETQ. This CDR3 has 16 residues. The DNA of the CDR3 is TGCGCCAGCAGTAATAAGGCGACAGGGTCCCCCGGGGAGCTGTTTTTT. It encodes CASSNKATGSPGELFF.

The chain joins TRBV5-1 to TRBJ2-2, with D possibly matching TRBD2 (5 bases). The CDR3 runs 17 residues. Trimming shortened V by 1 base and J by 5 bases, and 18 bases separated the two germline ends. Germline CDR1 and CDR2: SGHRS and YFSETQ. The CDR3 DNA sequence: TGCGCCAGCAGCTTGTGGAGAGGGTCGGCTGGAACCGGGGAGCTGTTTTTT. This encodes CASSLWRGSAGTGELFF.

The chain has TRBV4-1 and TRBJ2-3; possibly TRBD2 for D (7 bases). The CDR3 totals 15 residues. Trimming left V 1 base short and J 6 bases short, with 14 bases between. The germline CDR1 and CDR2 sequences are MGHRA and YSYEKL. DNA for the CDR3: TGCGCCAGCAGCCAAGGGGACGGGGGGCGGGATACGCAGTATTTT. As protein: CASSQGDGGRDTQYF.